The 19 T cell receptor beta chains presented below share a single source sample, sequenced in a study of T-cell memory formation after mild COVID-19. One entry per CDR3 protein results from TCRdb running MiXCR on the 5' RACE reads. The repertoire holds about 470,000 distinct CDR3 sequences, with roughly 18% as singletons. The sequencing input was PBMCs or a T cell subset sorted from them (not recorded which). The receptor source for this set is an adult woman who had mild COVID-19 (a few samples of this study predate the infection). Cell type and time point are not known.

The chain joins TRBV12-3 or TRBV12-4 to TRBJ2-1, with unresolved D. This CDR3 contains 14 residues. The V gene lost 3 bases and the J gene lost 2 bases, with 8 bases spanning the gap. The CDR3 loop reads CASSLSSTYNEQFF. The CDR3 coding sequence is TGTGCCAGCAGTTTGTCCAGTACCTACAATGAGCAGTTCTTC.

The rearrangement uses TRBV16 and TRBJ1-2; no clear D gene. Trimming stripped 4 bases from V and 13 bases from J, with 16 bases between. Germline lookup yields CDR1 KGHSY and CDR2 FQNENV. This CDR3 has 12 amino acids. The CDR3 region has the DNA TGTGCCAGCAGCCCCTATACACAGTCTGGCACCTTC. This encodes CASSPYTQSGTF.

This clonotype has just a few counts. This chain joins TRBV6-5 and TRBJ2-2; no clear D gene. The CDR3 covers 16 residues. Trimming took 0 bases from V and 5 from J, leaving 13 bases between them. Germline CDR1 and CDR2: MNHEY and SVGAGI. The CDR3, as DNA: TGTGCCAGCAGTTACTCGCCCTCTCAGCTAACCGGGGAGCTGTTTTTT. Its protein product is CASSYSPSQLTGELFF.

This clonotype has just a few counts. This chain connects TRBV20-1 to TRBJ2-3; perhaps D is TRBD1 or TRBD2 (5 bases each). The CDR3 consists of 14 residues. Per germline, CDR1 DFQATT and CDR2 SNEGSKA (reference sequence). The CDR3 protein is CSMVRDPSTDTQYF. The CDR3 DNA is TGCAGCATGGTCCGGGACCCCAGCACAGATACGCAGTATTTT.

The chain joins TRBV6-6 to TRBJ2-1, with 9 positions matching TRBD1. The CDR3 extends over 16 amino acids. V lost 4 bases to trimming and J lost 4 bases; unmatched junction nucleotides: 8. Germline values: CDR1 MNHNY, CDR2 SVGAGI (reference sequence). This chain's CDR3 is CASSSTTGGTYNEQFF. For the CDR3, the DNA is TGTGCCAGCAGTTCGACCACAGGGGGCACTTACAATGAGCAGTTCTTC.

The chain has TRBV10-3 and TRBJ2-1; D tentatively fits TRBD1 or TRBD2 (5 bases each). This CDR3 is 14 amino acids long. V lost 9 bases and J lost 0, with 12 bases in between. Germline lookup yields CDR1 ENHRY and CDR2 SYGVKD. As DNA, the CDR3 is TGTGCCATTTGGGACCAGAGCTCCTACAATGAGCAGTTCTTC. It translates to CAIWDQSSYNEQFF.

This chain uses TRBV25-1 with TRBJ2-7; D not resolved. Looked up from germline, CDR1 is MGHDK and CDR2 is SYGVNS. V was cut by 8 bases and J by 3 bases, with 8 bases left in between. CDR3 length: 11 amino acids. The CDR3 coding sequence is TGTGCCAGCGGAGCCCTCTACGAGCAGTACTTC. It specifies CASGALYEQYF.

This chain joins TRBV5-1 and TRBJ1-6, with D tentatively TRBD1 (5 bases). The V gene lost 0 bases and the J gene lost 7 bases, with 11 bases spanning the gap. CDR1 and CDR2 (germline): SGHRS, YFSETQ. The CDR3 length is 15 residues. CDR3 nucleotide sequence: TGCGCCAGCAGCTTGGTGGGGGATACCAATTCACCCCTCCACTTT. This encodes CASSLVGDTNSPLHF.

The V call is TRBV5-6, the J call TRBJ1-1, with D unresolved. Germline V lookup: CDR1 SGHDT, CDR2 YYEEEE. The V end was cut by 2 bases, the J end by 5 bases, with 19 bases between. The CDR3 totals 16 residues. The CDR3 DNA sequence: TGTGCCAGCAGCTTCCTTAGGGCCTCGGCGGGGACTGAAGCTTTCTTT. Translation gives CASSFLRASAGTEAFF. Using reference TRBV5-6 and TRBJ1-1 for the parts outside the CDR3, the full variable domain is DAGVTQSPTHLIKTRGQQVTLRCSPKSGHDTVSWYQQALGQGPQFIFQYYEEEERQRGNFPDRFSGHQFPNYSSELNVNALLLGDSALYLCASSFLRASAGTEAFFGQGTRLTVV.

The rearrangement links TRBV5-1 to TRBJ2-7; TRBD2 aligns across 8 bases. The CDR3 is 15 residues long. Trimming cost V 3 bases and J 3 bases; bases outside gene matches: 8. From germline, CDR1 is SGHRS and CDR2 YFSETQ. The CDR3 DNA reads as TGCGCCAGCAGCTACGGCACTAGCGGAAACTACGAGCAGTACTTC. This sequence encodes CASSYGTSGNYEQYF.

The gene calls are TRBV7-6 and TRBJ2-2; D might be TRBD2 (6 bases). CDR1 and CDR2 from the germline V gene are SGHVS and FNYEAQ. V lost 5 bases, J lost 9 bases, and 19 bases lay in between. The CDR3 is 15 residues long. CDR3 in amino acids: CASSPGRGTPRELFF. CDR3 in DNA: TGTGCCAGCAGCCCGGGGCGAGGGACTCCCCGGGAGCTGTTTTTT.

V usage is TRBV4-3 and J usage is TRBJ1-1; TRBD1 aligns across 11 bases. Germline V gene data show CDR1 as LGHNA and CDR2 as YSLEER. V was clipped by 3 bases and J by 0 bases; unmatched bases: 0. The length of the CDR3 is 15 residues. DNA of the CDR3: TGCGCCAGCAGCCAGGACAGGGGGCTGAACACTGAAGCTTTCTTT. Encoded protein: CASSQDRGLNTEAFF.

This clonotype occurred a few times. The chain is built from TRBV19 and TRBJ2-1, with D perhaps matching TRBD2 (6 bases). This CDR3 has 15 residues. Germline lookup yields CDR1 LNHDA and CDR2 SQIVND (reference sequence). Between the trimmed V and J ends, which lost 4 bases and 2 bases, there was a span of 12 bases. The CDR3 region is CASSNVGGTYNEQFF. CDR3 nucleotides: TGTGCCAGTAGTAACGTCGGGGGAACCTACAATGAGCAGTTCTTC.

This clonotype was counted only a few times. The chain is built from TRBV9 and TRBJ1-3; D not resolved. CDR1 SGDLS and CDR2 YYNGEE come from the germline V gene. CDR3 length: 14 residues. The V gene lost 0 bases and the J gene lost 4 bases, with 8 bases spanning the gap. The CDR3 DNA reads TGTGCCAGCAGCGTAGGGTCCGACGGAAACACCATATATTTT. It specifies CASSVGSDGNTIYF.

At least ten counts were recorded for this clonotype. J is TRBJ1-1 and V is TRBV7-9; 9 bases line up with TRBD1. CDR1 and CDR2 (germline): SEHNR, FQNEAQ (reference sequence). Unmatched junction bases numbered 13, after V lost 2 bases and J lost 6 bases. This CDR3 is 17 amino acids long. This CDR3 is CASSLNYRGPTVPEAFF. The CDR3 DNA reads TGTGCCAGCAGCTTAAACTACAGGGGGCCTACGGTCCCTGAAGCTTTCTTT.

This clonotype was seen at least ten times. The chain is built from TRBV7-9 and TRBJ2-2; D possibly uses TRBD1 or TRBD2 (6 bases each). This CDR3 is built from 17 residues. Germline V gives CDR1 SEHNR, CDR2 FQNEAQ (reference sequence). The V and J ends lost 5 bases and 0 bases respectively, with 16 bases between them. CDR3 nucleotides: TGTGCCAGCAGCCTTGAGGCGGGACACGCGAACACCGGGGAGCTGTTTTTT. Translating it yields CASSLEAGHANTGELFF.

The rearrangement links TRBV29-1 to TRBJ1-2; D not resolved. Trimming took 6 bases from V and 2 from J, leaving 10 bases between them. Germline CDR1 and CDR2: SQVTM and ANQGSEA. The CDR3 is made up of 12 amino acids. CDR3 in DNA: TGCAGCGTCAAGACATCGAACTATGGCTACACCTTC. It encodes CSVKTSNYGYTF.

This clonotype appeared a few times. The chain uses TRBV10-3 and TRBJ2-5; D not resolved. V was pared by 10 bases and J by 5 bases, with 14 bases between. The germline gives CDR1 ENHRY, CDR2 SYGVKD. The CDR3 is made up of 12 amino acids. CDR3 loop: CASRDGVETQYF. The CDR3 bases are TGTGCCAGCCGAGACGGAGTGGAGACCCAGTACTTC.

There are a few counts of this clonotype. The chain joins TRBV11-3 to TRBJ2-5, with 9 bases fitting TRBD2. CDR1 is SGHNT and CDR2 is YENEEA in the germline V gene. This CDR3 is 16 amino acids long. Germline trimming cut 3 bases from V and 4 bases from J; bases unmatched to any gene: 9. Written as DNA, the CDR3 is TGTGCCAGCAGCTTCTCTAGCGGGATGAGGGGAGAGACCCAGTACTTC. As protein: CASSFSSGMRGETQYF.